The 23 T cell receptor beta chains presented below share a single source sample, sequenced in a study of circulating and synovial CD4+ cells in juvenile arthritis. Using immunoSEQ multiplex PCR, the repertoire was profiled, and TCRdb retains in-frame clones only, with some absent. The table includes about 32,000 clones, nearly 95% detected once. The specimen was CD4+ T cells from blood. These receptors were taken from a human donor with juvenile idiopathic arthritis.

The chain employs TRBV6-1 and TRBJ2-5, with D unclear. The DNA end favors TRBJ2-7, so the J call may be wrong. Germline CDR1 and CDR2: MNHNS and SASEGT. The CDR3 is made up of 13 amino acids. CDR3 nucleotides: TGTGCCAGCAGCCCTCGCTTGCCCTACGAGCAGTACTTC. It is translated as CASSPRLPYEQYF.

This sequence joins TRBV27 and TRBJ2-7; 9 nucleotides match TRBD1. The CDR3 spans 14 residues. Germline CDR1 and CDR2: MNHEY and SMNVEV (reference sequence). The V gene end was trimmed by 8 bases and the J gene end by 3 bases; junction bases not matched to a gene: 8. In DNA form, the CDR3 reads TGTGCCAGCGGACAGGGGTTTCGTATCTACGAGCAGTACTTC. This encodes CASGQGFRIYEQYF.

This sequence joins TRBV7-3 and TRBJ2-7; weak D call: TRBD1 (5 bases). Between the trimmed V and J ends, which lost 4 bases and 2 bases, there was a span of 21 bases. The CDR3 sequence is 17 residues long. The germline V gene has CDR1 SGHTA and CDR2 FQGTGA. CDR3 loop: CASSSKIPAGPPYEQYF. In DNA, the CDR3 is TGTGCCAGCAGCTCCAAAATCCCTGCAGGGCCCCCCTACGAGCAGTACTTC.

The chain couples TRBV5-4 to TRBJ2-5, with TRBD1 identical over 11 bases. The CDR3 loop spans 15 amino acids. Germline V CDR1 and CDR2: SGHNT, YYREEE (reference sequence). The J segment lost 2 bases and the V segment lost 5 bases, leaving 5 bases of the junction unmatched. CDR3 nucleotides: TGTGCCAGCAGTGGACAGGGGGCGCGACAAGAGACCCAGTACTTC. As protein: CASSGQGARQETQYF. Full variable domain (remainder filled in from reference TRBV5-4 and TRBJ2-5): ETGVTQSPTHLIKTRGQQVTLRCSSQSGHNTVSWYQQALGQGPQFIFQYYREEENGRGNFPPRFSGLQFPNYSSELNVNALELDDSALYLCASSGQGARQETQYFGPGTRLLVL.

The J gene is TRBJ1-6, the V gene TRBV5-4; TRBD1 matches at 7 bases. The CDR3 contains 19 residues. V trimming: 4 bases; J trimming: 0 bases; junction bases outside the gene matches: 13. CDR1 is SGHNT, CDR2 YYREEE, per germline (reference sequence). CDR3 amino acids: CASSPQMGQPSSYNSPLHF. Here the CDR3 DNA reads TGTGCCAGCAGCCCTCAAATGGGACAGCCCAGCTCCTATAATTCACCCCTCCACTTT.

DNA for the CDR3: TGTGCCAGCAGCTTGGATGGGGCGCCCACTGAAGCTTTCTTT. Translated, it gives CASSLDGAPTEAFF. The chain uses TRBV11-2 and TRBJ1-1; TRBD1 might be the D (5 bases). Germline CDR1 and CDR2: SGHAT and FQNNGV. The V and J ends lost 3 bases and 4 bases respectively, with 12 bases between them. The CDR3 runs 14 residues.

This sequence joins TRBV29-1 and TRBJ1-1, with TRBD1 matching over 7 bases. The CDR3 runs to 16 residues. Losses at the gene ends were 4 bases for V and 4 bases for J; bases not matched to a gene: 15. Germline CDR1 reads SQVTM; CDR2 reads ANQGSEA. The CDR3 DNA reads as TGCAGCGTTGTGCGACAGGGCCGCCACTCAAGCACTGAAGCTTTCTTT. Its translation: CSVVRQGRHSSTEAFF. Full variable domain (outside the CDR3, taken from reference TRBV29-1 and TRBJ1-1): SAVISQKPSRDICQRGTSLTIQCQVDSQVTMMFWYRQQPGQSLTLIATANQGSEATYESGFVIDKFPISRPNLTFSTLTVSNMSPEDSSIYLCSVVRQGRHSSTEAFFGQGTRLTVV.

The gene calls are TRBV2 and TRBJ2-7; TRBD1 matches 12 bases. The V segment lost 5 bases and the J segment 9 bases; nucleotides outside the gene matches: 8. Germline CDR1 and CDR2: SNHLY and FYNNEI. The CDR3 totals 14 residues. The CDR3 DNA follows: TGTGCCAGCAGTCCAGTCCCGGGACAGGGGGCGCAGTACTTC. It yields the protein CASSPVPGQGAQYF.

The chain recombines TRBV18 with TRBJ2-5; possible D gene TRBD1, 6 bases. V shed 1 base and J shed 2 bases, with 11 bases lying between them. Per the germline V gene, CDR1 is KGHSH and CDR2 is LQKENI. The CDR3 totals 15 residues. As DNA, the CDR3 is TGTGCCAGCTCACCACGGGACACAGTACAAGAGACCCAGTACTTC. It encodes CASSPRDTVQETQYF.

Here the CDR3 reads CASSEGRGETQYF. DNA of the CDR3: TGTGCCAGCAGCGAAGGGAGGGGGGAGACCCAGTACTTC. This chain joins TRBV7-2 and TRBJ2-5; D possibly corresponds to TRBD2 (7 bases). This CDR3 region has 13 residues. Germline V gene data show CDR1 as SGHTA and CDR2 as FQGNSA. The V gene lost 5 bases and the J gene lost 5 bases, with 12 bases spanning the gap.

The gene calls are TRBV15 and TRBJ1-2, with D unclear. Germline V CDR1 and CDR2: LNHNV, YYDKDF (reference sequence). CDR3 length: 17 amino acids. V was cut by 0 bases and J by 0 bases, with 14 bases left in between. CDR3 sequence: CATSRDLGGRTNYGYTF. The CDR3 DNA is TGTGCCACCAGCAGAGATTTAGGAGGCAGGACTAACTATGGCTACACCTTC.

For the CDR3, the DNA is TGTGCCTGGAGTTCAAATGAAAAACTGTTTTTT. Encoded protein: CAWSSNEKLFF. The rearrangement joins TRBV30 to TRBJ1-4; no clear D. Per germline, CDR1 GTSNPN and CDR2 SVGIG (reference sequence). V lost 2 bases to trimming and J lost 5 bases, with 3 bases between them. The CDR3 sequence is 11 residues long.

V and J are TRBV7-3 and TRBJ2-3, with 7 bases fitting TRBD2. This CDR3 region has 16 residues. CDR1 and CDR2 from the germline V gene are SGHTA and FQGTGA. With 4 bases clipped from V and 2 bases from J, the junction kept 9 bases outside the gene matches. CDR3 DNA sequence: TGTGCCAGCAGCTCCCGACTAGCCAGGGACACAGATACGCAGTATTTT. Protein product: CASSSRLARDTDTQYF.

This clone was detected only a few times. CDR3 loop: CACDLGGPDTQYF. For the CDR3, the DNA is TGTGCCTGTGACTTAGGAGGGCCAGATACGCAGTATTTT. This chain connects TRBV30 to TRBJ2-3; tentative D call: TRBD2 (6 bases). Germline V gene sequence: CDR1 GTSNPN, CDR2 SVGIG (reference sequence). The V end lost 6 bases, the J end lost 4 bases, and 14 bases lay between the germline ends. CDR3 length equals 13 residues.

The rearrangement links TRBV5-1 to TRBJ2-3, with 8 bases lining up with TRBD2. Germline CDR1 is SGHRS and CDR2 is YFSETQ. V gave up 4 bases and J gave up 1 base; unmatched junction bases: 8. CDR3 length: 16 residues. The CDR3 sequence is CASSDALAARTDTQYF. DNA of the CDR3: TGCGCCAGCAGCGACGCACTAGCGGCTCGCACAGATACGCAGTATTTT.

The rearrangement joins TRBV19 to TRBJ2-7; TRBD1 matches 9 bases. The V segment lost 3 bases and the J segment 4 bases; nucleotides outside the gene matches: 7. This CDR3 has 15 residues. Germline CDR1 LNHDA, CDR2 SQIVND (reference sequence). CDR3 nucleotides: TGTGCCAGTAGTATTTCCGGACAGGGGCTTTACGAGCAGTACTTC. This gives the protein CASSISGQGLYEQYF.

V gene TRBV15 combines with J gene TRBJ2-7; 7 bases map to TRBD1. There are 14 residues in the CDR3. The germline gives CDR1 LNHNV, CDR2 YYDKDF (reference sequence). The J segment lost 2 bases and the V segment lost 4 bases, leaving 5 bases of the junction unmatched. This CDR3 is CATSTAGGPYEQYF. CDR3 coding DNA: TGTGCCACCAGCACGGCAGGGGGACCCTACGAGCAGTACTTC.

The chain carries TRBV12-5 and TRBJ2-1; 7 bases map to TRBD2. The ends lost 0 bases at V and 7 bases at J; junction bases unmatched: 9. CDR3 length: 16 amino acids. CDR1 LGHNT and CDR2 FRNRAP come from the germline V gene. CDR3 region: CASGLVLSGNANEQFF. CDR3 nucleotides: TGTGCTAGTGGTTTGGTATTAAGCGGGAACGCGAATGAGCAGTTCTTC.

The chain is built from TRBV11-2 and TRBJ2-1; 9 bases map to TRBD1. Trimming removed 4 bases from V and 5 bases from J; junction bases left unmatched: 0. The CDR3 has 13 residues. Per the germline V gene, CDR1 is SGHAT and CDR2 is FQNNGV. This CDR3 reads CASSWDRDNEQFF. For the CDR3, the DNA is TGTGCCAGCAGCTGGGACAGGGACAATGAGCAGTTCTTC.

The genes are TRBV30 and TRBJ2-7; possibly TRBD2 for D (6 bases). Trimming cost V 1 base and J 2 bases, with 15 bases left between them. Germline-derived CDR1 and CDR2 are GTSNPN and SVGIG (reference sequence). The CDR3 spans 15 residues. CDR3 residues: CAWSAYGTGTYEQYF. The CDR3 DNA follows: TGTGCCTGGAGTGCGTACGGGACTGGAACCTACGAGCAGTACTTC.

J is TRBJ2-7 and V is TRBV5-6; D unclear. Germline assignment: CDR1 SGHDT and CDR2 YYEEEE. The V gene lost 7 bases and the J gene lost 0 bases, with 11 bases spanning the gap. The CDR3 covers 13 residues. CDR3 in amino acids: CASHPLSSYEQYF. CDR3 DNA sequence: TGTGCCAGCCACCCGCTGAGCTCCTACGAGCAGTACTTC.

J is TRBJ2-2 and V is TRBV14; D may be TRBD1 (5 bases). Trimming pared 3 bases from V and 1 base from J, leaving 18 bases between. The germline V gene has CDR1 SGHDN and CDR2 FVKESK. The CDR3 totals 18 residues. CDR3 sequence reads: CASSQRQLRLGNTGELFF. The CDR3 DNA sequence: TGTGCCAGCAGCCAGAGACAGCTACGTTTAGGGAACACCGGGGAGCTGTTTTTT.

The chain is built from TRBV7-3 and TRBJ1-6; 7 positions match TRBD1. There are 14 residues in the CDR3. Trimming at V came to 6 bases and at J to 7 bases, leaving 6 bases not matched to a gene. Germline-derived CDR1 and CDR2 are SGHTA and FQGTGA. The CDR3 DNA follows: TGTGCCAGCAGTCCCGGGACAGCAAATTCACCCCTCCACTTT. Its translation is CASSPGTANSPLHF. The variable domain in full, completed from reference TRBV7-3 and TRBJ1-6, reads GAGVSQTPSNKVTEKGKYVELRCDPISGHTALYWYRQSLGQGPEFLIYFQGTGAADDSGLPNDRFFAVRPEGSVSTLKIQRTERGDSAVYLCASSPGTANSPLHFGNGTRLTVT.